This T cell receptor beta chain is from a study of breast tumors, draining lymph nodes, adjacent tissues. Study-wide results and limits: Data only fit, rather than demonstrated, lymph node origin of most tumor T cells. Most tumor T cells seemingly derive from lymph node, then expand in tumor. Tumor and nontumor repertoires were significantly more similar in luminal-like than in basal-like breast cancer.

A remark on this clonotype: The target antigen is unknown.

TCRdb ran MiXCR on the multiplex PCR reads and lists one entry per CDR3 protein. The table includes around 16,000 distinct CDR3 sequences, under 60% detected once. The sequence came from a female donor with breast cancer. Some clones in this sample may be carry-over from other donors' samples. What was sequenced was tumor-adjacent breast tissue.

CDR3 DNA sequence: TGTGCCAGCAGCAGTAGCGGGGGGATATCCTACAATGAGCAGTTCTTC. It is translated as CASSSSGGISYNEQFF. This rearrangement joins TRBV6-1 to TRBJ2-1, with 10 positions matching TRBD2. V shed 6 bases and J 1 base; nucleotides not matched to a gene: 6. The CDR3 runs 16 residues. Per germline, CDR1 MNHNS and CDR2 SASEGT.